This T cell receptor (beta chain) originates from a study of cytomegalovirus exposure and HLA in healthy donors. Amplification used 60 Vbeta primers and 13 Jbeta primers. Clones were read by immunoSEQ multiplex PCR, and TCRdb kept only the in-frame ones, dropping some. The table includes more than 110,000 clones, about 78% detected once. This CDR3 region has 17 residues. Germline loops: CDR1 SGHTA, CDR2 FQGTGA. V dropped 1 base and J dropped 6; count of bases not matched to a gene: 5. The chain employs TRBV7-3 and TRBJ2-2, with 13 bases that match TRBD2. The sequence derives from a male donor in good health and CMV-seronegative. Sequenced input: PBMCs. The CDR3 DNA reads TGTGCCAGCAGCTTAAATCCTGGACTAGCGGGAGCCGGGGAGCTGTTTTTT. It specifies CASSLNPGLAGAGELFF.